The T cell receptor (beta chain) under discussion was sequenced for a study of long-term antiretroviral therapy in people with HIV. Version v3.0 of the immunoSEQ assay was performed at survey level. The protocol was immunoSEQ multiplex PCR, while the TCRdb copy is restricted to in-frame clones and leaves out a portion. This sample has 20,000 or so clones, with roughly 87% found just once. V dropped 4 bases and J dropped 2 bases, with 15 bases sitting between them. CDR3 length equals 15 residues. Germline CDR1 and CDR2: SGHRS and YFSETQ. The chain employs TRBV5-1 and TRBJ2-5; D may be TRBD1 or TRBD2 (5 bases each). This sample comprised unsorted PBMCs, obtained 1.8 years before starting antiretroviral therapy. This receptor was identified in a man aged 50 to 60 with HIV. DNA of the CDR3: TGCGCCAGCAGCCCACGGGGCACAGGTCAAGAGACCCAGTACTTC. Protein: CASSPRGTGQETQYF.